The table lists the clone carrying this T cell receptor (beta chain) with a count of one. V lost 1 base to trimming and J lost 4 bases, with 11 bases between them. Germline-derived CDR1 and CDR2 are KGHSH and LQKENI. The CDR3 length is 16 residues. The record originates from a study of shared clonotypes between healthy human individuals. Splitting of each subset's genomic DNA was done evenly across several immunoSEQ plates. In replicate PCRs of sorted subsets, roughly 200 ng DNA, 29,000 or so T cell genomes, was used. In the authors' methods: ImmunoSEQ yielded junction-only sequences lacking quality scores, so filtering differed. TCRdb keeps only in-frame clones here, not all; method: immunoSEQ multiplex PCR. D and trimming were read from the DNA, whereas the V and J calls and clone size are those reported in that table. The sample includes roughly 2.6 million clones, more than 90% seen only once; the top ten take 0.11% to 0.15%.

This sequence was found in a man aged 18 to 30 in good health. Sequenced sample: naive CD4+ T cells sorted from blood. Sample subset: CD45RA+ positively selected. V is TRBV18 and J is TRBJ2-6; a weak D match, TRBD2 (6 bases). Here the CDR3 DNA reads TGTGCCAGCTCACCACGACTAGATCTAGGGGCCAACGTCCTGACTTTC. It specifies CASSPRLDLGANVLTF.